These 30 T cell receptor beta chains came from one sample sequenced in a study of T cell repertoires in cytomegalovirus infection. TCRdb fed the reads into MiXCR, producing one record per CDR3 protein. The sample has 200,000 to 300,000 distinct CDR3 sequences, about 12% seen once. Sample: PBMCs. These TCRs come from a human donor in good health (CMV status not recorded). Some clones in this sample may be carry-over from other donors' samples.

This clonotype was found many times. The genes are TRBV7-3 and TRBJ2-5, with TRBD2 matching 12 bases. V shed 5 bases and J 5 bases; nucleotides not matched to a gene: 9. CDR3 length: 16 amino acids. Germline CDR1 reads SGHTA; CDR2 reads FQGTGA. The CDR3 nucleotides read TGTGCCAGCAGCCTCCGGACTAGCGGGGCCATGGAGACCCAGTACTTC. This encodes CASSLRTSGAMETQYF.

This clonotype occurred a few times. This sequence joins TRBV19 and TRBJ2-7; no clear D gene. CDR3 length equals 13 residues. V was cut by 5 bases and J by 3 bases, with 11 bases left in between. CDR1 LNHDA and CDR2 SQIVND come from the germline V gene (reference sequence). CDR3 nucleotide sequence: TGTGCCAGTAGTGTGGGTCTAGTCTACGAGCAGTACTTC. Its translation: CASSVGLVYEQYF.

For this clonotype: This sequence may be a read error, since a much larger clone differs from it by one base. V gene TRBV7-2 combines with J gene TRBJ1-2, with D possibly matching TRBD1 (6 bases). The CDR3 contains 15 residues. V shed 3 bases and J shed 8 bases, with 19 bases lying between them. Per germline, CDR1 SGHTA and CDR2 FQGNSA. The CDR3 spells CASSLQGQRAEGYTF. In DNA, the CDR3 is TGTGCCAGCAGCTTGCAAGGACAGAGGGCGGAAGGCTACACCTTC.

This chain uses TRBV29-1 with TRBJ1-1, with D possibly matching TRBD1 (6 bases). The V gene's germline CDR1 is SQVTM and CDR2 ANQGSEA. The CDR3 sequence is 12 residues long. V dropped 3 bases and J dropped 5 bases, with 10 bases sitting between them. In DNA form, the CDR3 reads TGCAGCGTTGACGGGGGGCGAACTGAAGCTTTCTTT. It specifies CSVDGGRTEAFF.

Ten or more counts support this clonotype. V is TRBV7-2 and J is TRBJ2-7; no clear D. V lost 5 bases, J lost 2 bases, and 10 bases lay in between. The CDR3 has 13 amino acids. CDR1 SGHTA and CDR2 FQGNSA come from the germline V gene. The CDR3, as DNA: TGTGCCAGCAGCCCTTATACCGCCTACGAGCAGTACTTC. Encoded protein: CASSPYTAYEQYF.

The sample holds many counts of this clonotype. This rearrangement joins TRBV7-3 to TRBJ2-1; 10 bases are a match to TRBD2. This CDR3 has 16 amino acids. Per germline, CDR1 SGHTA and CDR2 FQGTGA. V lost 2 bases and J lost 4; bases outside the gene matches: 5. The CDR3 loop reads CASSLAGLADYNEQFF. The CDR3 DNA is TGTGCCAGCAGCTTAGCTGGACTAGCGGATTACAATGAGCAGTTCTTC.

This clonotype was seen repeatedly, ten times or more. V and J are TRBV24-1 and TRBJ1-5, with 8 positions matching TRBD1. Germline V CDR1 and CDR2: KGHDR, SFDVKD. There are 16 residues in the CDR3. Losses at the gene ends were 3 bases for V and 1 base for J; bases not matched to a gene: 4. CDR3 sequence reads: CATSDKDRVSNQPQHF. CDR3 DNA: TGTGCCACCAGTGATAAGGACAGGGTGAGCAATCAGCCCCAGCATTTT.

This clonotype has at least ten counts. The chain carries TRBV28 and TRBJ2-3; TRBD1 matches at 8 bases. CDR3 size: 12 residues. The V and J ends lost 11 bases and 6 bases, in that order; junction bases with no gene match: 7. Germline loops: CDR1 MDHEN, CDR2 SYDVKM. Here the CDR3 reads CAVGTGFDTQYF. The CDR3 DNA sequence: TGTGCCGTCGGGACAGGCTTCGATACGCAGTATTTT.

This clonotype was seen many times. The junction departs from germline at one end; a sequencing error may be responsible. This sequence joins TRBV6-5 and TRBJ2-7; TRBD1 is a possible D gene (5 bases). Germline CDR1 is MNHEY and CDR2 is SVGAGI. The CDR3 consists of 13 residues. CDR3 amino acids: CASSRTSSPLLNF. CDR3 sequence (DNA): TGTGCCAGCAGCCGGACAAGCTCCCCCCTCTTAAACTTC.

V usage is TRBV6-2 or TRBV6-3 and J usage is TRBJ1-2; no reliable D call. V lost 0 bases and J lost 8, with 10 bases in between. Germline CDR1 MNHEY, CDR2 SVGEGT. This CDR3 has 13 amino acids. The CDR3 nucleotides read TGTGCCAGCAGTTACTCTCCAACGGGGGGCTACACCTTC. It is translated as CASSYSPTGGYTF.

This clonotype was recorded at least ten times. The V gene is TRBV7-2, the J gene TRBJ2-2, with 8 positions matching TRBD1. CDR1 is SGHTA and CDR2 is FQGNSA in the germline V gene. The CDR3 length is 16 residues. Trimming cost V 4 bases and J 8 bases; bases outside gene matches: 12. This CDR3 is CASSSQWAGGRGELFF. The DNA of the CDR3 is TGTGCCAGCAGCTCTCAATGGGCAGGGGGCCGTGGGGAGCTGTTTTTT.

Comments on this clonotype: It may be a read error: a sequence one base away is much more abundant. The genes are TRBV3-1 and TRBJ2-2; the match to TRBD2 covers 7 bases. The germline gives CDR1 LGHDT, CDR2 YNNKEL (reference sequence). The CDR3 spans 14 residues. The CDR3 sequence: CASSQDRVLAELVF. The CDR3 DNA reads as TGTGCCAGCAGCCAAGATAGAGTGCTAGCGGAGCTGGTTTTT.

This clonotype showed up many times. The chain couples TRBV6-1 to TRBJ2-5; 8 bases agree with TRBD2. CDR1 is MNHNS, CDR2 SASEGT, per germline. After removal of 4 bases from V and 1 base from J, the junction contained 11 bases not matched to a gene. The CDR3 is made up of 17 amino acids. CDR3 protein: CASSANPFSGAQETQYF. CDR3 nucleotide sequence: TGTGCCAGCAGTGCCAACCCCTTTAGCGGGGCCCAAGAGACCCAGTACTTC.

This clonotype came up many times. This chain uses TRBV27 with TRBJ2-2, with TRBD1 matching 8 bases. The CDR3 runs 15 residues. The junction had 6 bases not matched to a gene; V was cut back by 6 bases and J by 3 bases. The V gene's germline CDR1 is MNHEY and CDR2 SMNVEV (reference sequence). Here the CDR3 DNA reads TGTGCCAGCAGCCTCAGGGGGCGTGACACCGGGGAGCTGTTTTTT. Translated: CASSLRGRDTGELFF.

This clonotype was observed many times. The V gene is TRBV14, the J gene TRBJ2-3, with unresolved D. Trimming shortened V by 1 base and J by 2 bases, and 7 bases separated the two germline ends. The CDR3 loop spans 14 amino acids. Per germline, CDR1 SGHDN and CDR2 FVKESK. In nucleotides, the CDR3 is TGTGCCAGCAGCCAAGGGCTAGTCACAGATACGCAGTATTTT. This sequence encodes CASSQGLVTDTQYF. The full variable domain, rest sourced from reference TRBV14 and TRBJ2-3, is EAGVTQFPSHSVIEKGQTVTLRCDPISGHDNLYWYRRVMGKEIKFLLHFVKESKQDESGMPNNRFLAERTGGTYSTLKVQPAELEDSGVYFCASSQGLVTDTQYFGPGTRLTVL.

This clonotype was counted ten times or more. The chain employs TRBV7-3 and TRBJ2-3, with D possibly matching TRBD1 (5 bases). The CDR3 runs 13 residues. The V end was cut by 1 base, the J end by 6 bases, with 8 bases between. The V gene's germline CDR1 is SGHTA and CDR2 FQGTGA. CDR3 protein: CASSLKGSDTQYF. CDR3 DNA sequence: TGTGCCAGCAGCTTAAAGGGGTCGGATACGCAGTATTTT.

A remark on this clonotype: Possible read error: a much larger clone is one base away. The chain recombines TRBV6-6 with TRBJ2-2; 9 bases match TRBD1. The CDR3 is made up of 16 amino acids. Germline CDR1 MNHNY, CDR2 SVGAGI (reference sequence). The CDR3 DNA follows: TGTGACAGCAGTTACCGACGACAGGGGGGTACCGGGGAGCTGTTTTTT. Translating it yields CDSSYRRQGGTGELFF.

The genes are TRBV20-1 and TRBJ2-7; TRBD2 might be the D (6 bases). The CDR3 extends over 12 amino acids. Germline CDR1 is DFQATT and CDR2 is SNEGSKA (reference sequence). V shed 5 bases and J shed 3 bases, with 11 bases lying between them. The CDR3: CSASSANYEQYF. The CDR3 bases are TGCAGTGCTTCTAGCGCGAACTACGAGCAGTACTTC.

This clonotype turned up a few times. This sequence joins TRBV20-1 and TRBJ2-5; TRBD2 agrees at 7 bases. The V gene end was trimmed by 5 bases and the J gene end by 2 bases; junction bases not matched to a gene: 5. In germline, CDR1 is DFQATT, CDR2 SNEGSKA (reference sequence). The CDR3 contains 13 residues. DNA of the CDR3: TGCAGTGCTTCGGGAGGCTCGCAAGAGACCCAGTACTTC. This translates into CSASGGSQETQYF.

This clonotype was seen ten or more times. V gene TRBV28 combines with J gene TRBJ2-7; D not certain. Per germline, CDR1 MDHEN and CDR2 SYDVKM. V lost 8 bases to trimming and J lost 2 bases, with 16 bases between them. The CDR3 runs 14 residues. This chain's CDR3 is CASLTRLAPYEQYF. In DNA, the CDR3 is TGTGCCAGCCTAACCAGACTCGCCCCCTACGAGCAGTACTTC.

This chain connects TRBV2 to TRBJ2-3, with a tentative D call TRBD2 (5 bases). Germline V gene sequence: CDR1 SNHLY, CDR2 FYNNEI. This CDR3 is built from 15 residues. V lost 3 bases, J lost 0 bases, and 10 bases lay in between. CDR3 DNA: TGTGCCAGCAGTGAGGGTCCGGGGAGCACAGATACGCAGTATTTT. As protein: CASSEGPGSTDTQYF.

The chain joins TRBV20-1 to TRBJ2-1; the D gene is possibly TRBD2 (5 bases). Germline CDR1 DFQATT, CDR2 SNEGSKA (reference sequence). CDR3 length: 16 amino acids. Deletions cut 0 bases from V and 3 bases from J, with 15 bases between. The CDR3 nucleotides are TGCAGTGCTAGAGATCGGAGAGCGGCACTCTACAATGAGCAGTTCTTC. As protein: CSARDRRAALYNEQFF.

This clonotype was seen many times. This sequence joins TRBV7-6 and TRBJ1-3, with D perhaps matching TRBD1 (6 bases). The germline V gene encodes CDR1 SGHVS and CDR2 FNYEAQ. This CDR3 is 15 amino acids long. Between the trimmed V and J ends, which lost 5 bases and 2 bases, there was a span of 13 bases. This CDR3 is CASSPAGTTGNTIYF. The CDR3 DNA is TGTGCCAGCAGCCCGGCCGGGACAACTGGAAACACCATATATTTT.

This clonotype came up many times. This chain connects TRBV19 to TRBJ2-3, with a possible D match to TRBD2 (6 bases). The CDR3 totals 13 residues. Looked up from germline, CDR1 is LNHDA and CDR2 is SQIVND (reference sequence). V was shortened by 5 bases and J by 4 bases, with 10 bases between the two germline ends. The CDR3 region has the DNA TGTGCCAGTAGTGACCGACTAGCAGATACGCAGTATTTT. Its protein product is CASSDRLADTQYF.

This sequence joins TRBV20-1 and TRBJ1-5, with TRBD1 as a possible D gene (6 bases). Germline values: CDR1 DFQATT, CDR2 SNEGSKA (reference sequence). The germline V and J ends were trimmed by 2 bases and 11 bases, with 25 bases remaining between them. This CDR3 region has 16 residues. The CDR3 reads CSARPGRGGEDGAQHF. Written as DNA, the CDR3 is TGCAGTGCTAGACCCGGTAGAGGGGGGGAGGATGGGGCCCAGCATTTT.

This clonotype has only a few counts. The CDR3 nucleotides read TGTGCCAGCAGTTACTCGGCAGGGGGTATGAATGGCTACACCTTC. This sequence encodes CASSYSAGGMNGYTF. The chain combines TRBV6-5 with TRBJ1-2; the match to TRBD1 covers 7 bases. Germline V gene lookup returns CDR1 MNHEY and CDR2 SVGAGI. The CDR3 loop spans 15 amino acids. V was pared by 0 bases and J by 6 bases, with 7 bases of the junction left unmatched.

This clonotype showed up many times. V and J are TRBV28 and TRBJ1-4; possible D gene TRBD1, 5 bases. Germline V lookup: CDR1 MDHEN, CDR2 SYDVKM. The CDR3 is 12 residues long. Trimming removed 8 bases from V and 7 bases from J, with 11 bases in between. The DNA of the CDR3 is TGTGCCAGCCTCCAGGGAGGTGAAAAACTGTTTTTT. As protein: CASLQGGEKLFF.

Only a few counts were recorded for this clonotype. This chain uses TRBV5-4 with TRBJ2-7, with D perhaps TRBD1 (6 bases). The CDR3 has 13 residues. The germline V gene encodes CDR1 SGHNT and CDR2 YYREEE (reference sequence). V lost 3 bases and J 5 bases, leaving 12 bases between the germline ends. CDR3 sequence (DNA): TGTGCCAGCAGCTCGGACAGTGGAGACGAGCAGTACTTC. This encodes CASSSDSGDEQYF.

The chain links TRBV5-4 to TRBJ2-2, with D perhaps matching TRBD2 (5 bases). Germline CDR1 reads SGHNT; CDR2 reads YYREEE (reference sequence). Trimming took off 0 bases at V and 1 base at J, with 7 bases between the two ends. The length of the CDR3 is 15 residues. The CDR3 reads CASSLAGVNTGELFF. CDR3 in DNA: TGTGCCAGCAGCTTGGCCGGGGTGAACACCGGGGAGCTGTTTTTT. Drawing the rest from reference TRBV5-4 and TRBJ2-2, the complete variable domain is ETGVTQSPTHLIKTRGQQVTLRCSSQSGHNTVSWYQQALGQGPQFIFQYYREEENGRGNFPPRFSGLQFPNYSSELNVNALELDDSALYLCASSLAGVNTGELFFGEGSRLTVL.

This chain links TRBV5-1 with TRBJ1-1; D gene uncertain. The V gene lost 7 bases and the J gene lost 10 bases, with 17 bases spanning the gap. The CDR3 is made up of 12 amino acids. Germline V gene lookup returns CDR1 SGHRS and CDR2 YFSETQ. The CDR3 sequence: CASRADGAGAFF. The CDR3 coding sequence is TGCGCCAGCCGGGCAGACGGCGCGGGAGCTTTCTTT.